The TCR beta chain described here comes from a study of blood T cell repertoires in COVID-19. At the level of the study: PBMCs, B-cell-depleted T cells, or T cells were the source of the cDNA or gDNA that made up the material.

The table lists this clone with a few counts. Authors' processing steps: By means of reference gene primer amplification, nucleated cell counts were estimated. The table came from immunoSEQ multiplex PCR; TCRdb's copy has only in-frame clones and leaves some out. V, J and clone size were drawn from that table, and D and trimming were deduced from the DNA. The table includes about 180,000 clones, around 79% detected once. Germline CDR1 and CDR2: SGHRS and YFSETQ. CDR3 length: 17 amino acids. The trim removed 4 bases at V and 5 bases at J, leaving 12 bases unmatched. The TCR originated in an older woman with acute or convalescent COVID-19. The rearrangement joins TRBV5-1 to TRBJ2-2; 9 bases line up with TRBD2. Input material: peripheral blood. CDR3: CASSPGGLAGWTGELFF. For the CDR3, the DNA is TGCGCCAGCAGCCCCGGTGGGCTAGCGGGATGGACCGGGGAGCTGTTTTTT.